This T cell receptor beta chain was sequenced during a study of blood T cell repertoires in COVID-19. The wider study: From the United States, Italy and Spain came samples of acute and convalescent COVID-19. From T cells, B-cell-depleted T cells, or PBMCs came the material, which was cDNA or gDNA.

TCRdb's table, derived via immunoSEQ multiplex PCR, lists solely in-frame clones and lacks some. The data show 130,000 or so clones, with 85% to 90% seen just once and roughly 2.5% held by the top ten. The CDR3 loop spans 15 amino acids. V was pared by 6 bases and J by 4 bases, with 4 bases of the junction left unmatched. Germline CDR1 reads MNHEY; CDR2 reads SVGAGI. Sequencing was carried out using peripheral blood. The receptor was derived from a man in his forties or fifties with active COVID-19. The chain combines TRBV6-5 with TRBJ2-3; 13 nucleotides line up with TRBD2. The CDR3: CASSRTSGGSDTQYF. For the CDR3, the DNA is TGTGCCAGCAGCCGGACTAGCGGGGGATCAGATACGCAGTATTTT.